Listed below are T cell receptor beta chains from one sample, sequenced in a study of PD-1 blockade in classical Hodgkin lymphoma. TCRdb's copy holds only in-frame clones and misses some; the assay was immunoSEQ multiplex PCR. The sample shows around 26,000 clones, nearly 95% of them seen only once. Sequencing was done on a sample of peripheral blood mononuclear cells (PBMCs). These receptors were taken from a human donor with classical Hodgkin lymphoma. CDR3s include the opening cysteine and the closing phenylalanine or tryptophan.

TRBJ1-5 TRBV11-2 CASSTRGNQPQHF
TRBJ1-5 TRBV19 CASRRRMFSNQPQHF
TRBJ2-2 TRBV5-1 CASSLGPGLGTGELFF
TRBJ2-1 TRBV28 CASKIQGSGYNEQFF
TRBJ2-3 TRBV11-3 CASSLVGRVQDTQYF
TRBJ1-1 TRBV5-6 CASSRPRGVNTEAFF
TRBJ2-1 TRBV25-1 CASSEKTASYNEQFF
TRBJ2-1 TRBV15 CATNPSGPSYNEQFF
TRBJ2-1 TRBV5-1 CASSLDVALGYNEQFF
TRBJ1-1 TRBV5-1 CASSNRGQGMNTEAFF
TRBJ2-2 TRBV30 CAGPRDRDTGELFF
TRBJ1-5 TRBV4-3 CASSHVRGSTNNQPQHF
TRBJ2-1 TRBV27 CASSLLGRVNEQFF
TRBJ2-1 TRBV9 CASSVVAGGRRYNEQFF
TRBJ2-7 TRBV18 CASSSSGTRHPPYEQYF
TRBJ1-2 TRBV6-5 CASRSLGGDQGYTF
TRBJ2-7 TRBV30 CAWAGPGHNNLYEQYF
TRBJ2-5 TRBV15 CATSRAPLRQETQYF
TRBJ2-7 TRBV9 CASSVVGGTFSEQYF
TRBJ1-1 TRBV4-3 CASSSYAREGNTEAFF
TRBJ2-3 TRBV5-1 CASSLIPSGGASTDTQYF
TRBJ1-1 TRBV28 CASRGRNTEAFF
TRBJ1-5 TRBV9 CASSSDNSNQPQHF
TRBJ1-3 TRBV5-6 CASSAGPRSGNTIYF